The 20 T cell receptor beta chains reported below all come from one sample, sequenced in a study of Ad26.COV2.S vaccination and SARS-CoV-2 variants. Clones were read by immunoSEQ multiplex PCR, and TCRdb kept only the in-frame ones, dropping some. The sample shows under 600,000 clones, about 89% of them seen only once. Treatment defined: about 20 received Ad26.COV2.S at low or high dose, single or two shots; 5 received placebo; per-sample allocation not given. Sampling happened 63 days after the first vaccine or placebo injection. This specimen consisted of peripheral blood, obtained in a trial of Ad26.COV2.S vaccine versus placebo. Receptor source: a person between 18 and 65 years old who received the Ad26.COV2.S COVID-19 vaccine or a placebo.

Written as DNA, the CDR3 is TGTGCCTGGACCCCAGCGCCCGGCGTTGCGGGGGAGCAGTTCTTC. Translated, it gives CAWTPAPGVAGEQFF. The V gene is TRBV30, the J gene TRBJ2-1, with D possibly TRBD2 on 6 matching bases. In germline, CDR1 is GTSNPN, CDR2 SVGIG (reference sequence). This CDR3 has 15 amino acids. Trimming stripped 4 bases from V and 10 bases from J, with 23 bases between.

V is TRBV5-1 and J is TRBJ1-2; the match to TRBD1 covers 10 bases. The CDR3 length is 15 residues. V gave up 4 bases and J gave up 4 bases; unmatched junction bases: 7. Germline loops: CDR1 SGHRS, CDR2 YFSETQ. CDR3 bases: TGCGCCAGCAGCCAGCGGACAGGGGGAAGCTATGGCTACACCTTC. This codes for CASSQRTGGSYGYTF.

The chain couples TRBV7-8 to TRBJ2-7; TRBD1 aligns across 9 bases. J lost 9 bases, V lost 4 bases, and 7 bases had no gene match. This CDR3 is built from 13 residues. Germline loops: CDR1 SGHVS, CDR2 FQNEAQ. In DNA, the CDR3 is TGTGCCAGCAGCTGGGACGGGACAGGGCGGCAGTACTTC. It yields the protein CASSWDGTGRQYF. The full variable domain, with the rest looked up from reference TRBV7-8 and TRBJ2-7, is GAGVSQSPRYKVAKRGQDVALRCDPISGHVSLFWYQQALGQGPEFLTYFQNEAQLDKSGLPSDRFFAERPEGSVSTLKIQRTQQEDSAVYLCASSWDGTGRQYFGPGTRLTVT.

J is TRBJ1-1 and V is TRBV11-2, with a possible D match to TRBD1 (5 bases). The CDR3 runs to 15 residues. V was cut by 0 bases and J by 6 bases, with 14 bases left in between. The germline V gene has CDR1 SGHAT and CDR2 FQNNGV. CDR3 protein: CASSLDSGAWAEAFF. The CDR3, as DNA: TGTGCCAGCAGCTTAGATTCCGGGGCTTGGGCTGAAGCTTTCTTT. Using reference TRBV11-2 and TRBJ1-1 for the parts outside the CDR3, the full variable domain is EAGVAQSPRYKIIEKRQSVAFWCNPISGHATLYWYQQILGQGPKLLIQFQNNGVVDDSQLPKDRFSAERLKGVDSTLKIQPAKLEDSAVYLCASSLDSGAWAEAFFGQGTRLTVV.

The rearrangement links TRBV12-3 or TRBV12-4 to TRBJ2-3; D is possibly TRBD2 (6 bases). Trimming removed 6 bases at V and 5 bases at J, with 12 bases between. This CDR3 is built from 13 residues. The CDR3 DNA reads TGTGCCAGCAGCCGGGAGTGGGGAGATACGCAGTATTTT. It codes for CASSREWGDTQYF.

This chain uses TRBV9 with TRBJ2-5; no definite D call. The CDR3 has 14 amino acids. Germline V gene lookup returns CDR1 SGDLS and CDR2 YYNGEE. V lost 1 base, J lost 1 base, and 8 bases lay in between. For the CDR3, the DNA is TGTGCCAGCAGCGTAAGGCCATCCCAAGAGACCCAGTACTTC. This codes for CASSVRPSQETQYF.

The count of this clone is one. Here the CDR3 reads CASSLAQTSGNYNEQFF. The CDR3 DNA sequence: TGTGCCAGCAGCTTAGCTCAGACTAGCGGGAACTACAATGAGCAGTTCTTC. J is TRBJ2-1 and V is TRBV7-9; 11 bases match TRBD2. Germline V lookup: CDR1 SEHNR, CDR2 FQNEAQ (reference sequence). The V gene end was trimmed by 0 bases and the J gene end by 3 bases; junction bases not matched to a gene: 4. The CDR3 totals 17 residues.

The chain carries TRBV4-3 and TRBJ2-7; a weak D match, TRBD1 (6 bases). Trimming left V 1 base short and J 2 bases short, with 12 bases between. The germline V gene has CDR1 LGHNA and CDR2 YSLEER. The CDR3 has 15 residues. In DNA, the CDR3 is TGCGCCAGCAGCCAAGGACAGGAACCGACCTACGAGCAGTACTTC. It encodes CASSQGQEPTYEQYF.

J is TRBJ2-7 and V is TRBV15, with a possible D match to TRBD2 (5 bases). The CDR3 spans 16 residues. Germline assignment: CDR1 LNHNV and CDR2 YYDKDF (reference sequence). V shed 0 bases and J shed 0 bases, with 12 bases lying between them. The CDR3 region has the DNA TGTGCCACCAGCAGAGACCCAGCGGCTGTCTCCTACGAGCAGTACTTC. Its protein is CATSRDPAAVSYEQYF.

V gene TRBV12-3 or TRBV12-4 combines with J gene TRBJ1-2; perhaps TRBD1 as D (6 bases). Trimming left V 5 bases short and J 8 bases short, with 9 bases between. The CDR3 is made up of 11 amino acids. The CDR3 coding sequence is TGTGCCAGCAGTGGGACACCCGGCTACACCTTC. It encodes CASSGTPGYTF.

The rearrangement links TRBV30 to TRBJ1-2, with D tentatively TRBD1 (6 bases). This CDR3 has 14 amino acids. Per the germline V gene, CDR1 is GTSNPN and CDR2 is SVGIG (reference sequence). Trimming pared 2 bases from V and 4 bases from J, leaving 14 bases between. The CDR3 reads CAWSRGQILYGYTF. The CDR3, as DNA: TGTGCCTGGAGTAGGGGACAAATCCTCTATGGCTACACCTTC.

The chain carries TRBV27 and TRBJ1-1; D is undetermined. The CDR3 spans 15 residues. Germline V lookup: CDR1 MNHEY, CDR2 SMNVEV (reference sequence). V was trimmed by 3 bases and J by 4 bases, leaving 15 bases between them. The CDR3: CASSFNSAVSTEAFF. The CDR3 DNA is TGTGCCAGCAGTTTTAACAGTGCGGTAAGCACTGAAGCTTTCTTT.

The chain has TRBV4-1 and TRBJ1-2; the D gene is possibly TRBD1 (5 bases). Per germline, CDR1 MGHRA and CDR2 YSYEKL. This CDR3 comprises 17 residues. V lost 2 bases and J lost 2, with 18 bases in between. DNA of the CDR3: TGCGCCAGCAGCCAAATCCAGGGAAGGGGCACCAACTATGGCTACACCTTC. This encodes CASSQIQGRGTNYGYTF.

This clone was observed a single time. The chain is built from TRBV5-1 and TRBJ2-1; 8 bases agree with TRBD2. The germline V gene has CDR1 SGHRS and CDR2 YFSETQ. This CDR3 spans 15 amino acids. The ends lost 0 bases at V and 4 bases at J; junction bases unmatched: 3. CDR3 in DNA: TGCGCCAGCAGCTTGGAAAGCGGGGGTTACAATGAGCAGTTCTTC. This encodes CASSLESGGYNEQFF.

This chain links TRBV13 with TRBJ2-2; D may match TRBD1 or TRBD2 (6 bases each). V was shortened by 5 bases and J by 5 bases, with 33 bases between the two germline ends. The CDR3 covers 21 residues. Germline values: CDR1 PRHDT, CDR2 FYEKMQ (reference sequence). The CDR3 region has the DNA TGTGCCAGCAGCATAAACCCCTACCTCGGGGGCCCGGAGAGTTTTACCGGGGAGCTGTTTTTT. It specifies CASSINPYLGGPESFTGELFF.

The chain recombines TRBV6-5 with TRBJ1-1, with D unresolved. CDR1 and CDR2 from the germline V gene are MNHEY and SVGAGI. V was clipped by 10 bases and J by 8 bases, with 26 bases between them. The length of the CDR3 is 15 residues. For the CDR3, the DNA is TGTGCCACCGCTACCCGCCGAAGTAGAGCTTACGAAGCTTTCTTT. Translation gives CATATRRSRAYEAFF.

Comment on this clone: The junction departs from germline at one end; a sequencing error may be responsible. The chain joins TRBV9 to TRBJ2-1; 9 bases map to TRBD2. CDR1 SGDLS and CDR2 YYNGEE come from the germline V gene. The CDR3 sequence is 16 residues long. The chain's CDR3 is CASTVSVAGEYNEQFF. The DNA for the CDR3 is TGTGCCAGCACCGTATCCGTAGCGGGAGAATACAATGAGCAGTTCTTC.

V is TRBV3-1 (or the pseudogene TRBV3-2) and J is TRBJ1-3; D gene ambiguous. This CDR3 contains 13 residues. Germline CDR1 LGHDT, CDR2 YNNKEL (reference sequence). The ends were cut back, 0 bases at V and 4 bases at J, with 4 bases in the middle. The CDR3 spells CASSQDQGNTIYF. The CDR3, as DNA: TGTGCCAGCAGCCAAGATCAGGGAAACACCATATATTTT.

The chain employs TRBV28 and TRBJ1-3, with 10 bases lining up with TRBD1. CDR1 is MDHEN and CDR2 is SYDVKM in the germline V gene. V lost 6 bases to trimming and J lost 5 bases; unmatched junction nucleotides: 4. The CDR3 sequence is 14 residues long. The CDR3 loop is CASSRQGARNTIYF. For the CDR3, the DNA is TGTGCCAGCAGCCGACAGGGGGCAAGAAACACCATATATTTT. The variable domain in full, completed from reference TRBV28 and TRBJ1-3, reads DVKVTQSSRYLVKRTGEKVFLECVQDMDHENMFWYRQDPGLGLRLIYFSYDVKMKEKGDIPEGYSVSREKKERFSLILESASTNQTSMYLCASSRQGARNTIYFGEGSWLTVV.

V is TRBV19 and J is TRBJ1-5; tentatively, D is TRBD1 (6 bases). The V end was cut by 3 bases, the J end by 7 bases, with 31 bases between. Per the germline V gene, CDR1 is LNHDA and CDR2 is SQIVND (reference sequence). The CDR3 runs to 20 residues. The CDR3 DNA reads TGTGCCAGTAGTATCACCCCTAAGATCACAGGGAAGGTCGCGGGACAGCCCCAGCATTTT. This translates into CASSITPKITGKVAGQPQHF.